A single sample is the source of the 8 T cell receptor beta chains below, sequenced in a study of blood T cells in healthy people across ages. PCR was performed a second time for roughly 6 to 12 cycles using a sample-barcoded 5' primer and a J-beta primer mix. MiXCR, run by TCRdb on the 5' RACE reads, gives a single entry per CDR3 protein. The sample contains approximately 1,100,000 distinct CDR3 sequences, under 45% of which appear only once. The sequencing input was blood. Receptor source: a woman in her sixties in good health.

The gene calls are TRBV12-5 and TRBJ2-7, with 11 bases identical to TRBD2. The germline CDR1 and CDR2 sequences are LGHNT and FRNRAP. V lost 6 bases and J lost 3; bases outside the gene matches: 13. The CDR3 runs to 17 residues. CDR3 nucleotides: TGTGCTAGTGGCCTGTCTCCCCTTGGGACTAGCGGCTACGAGCAGTACTTC. Protein product: CASGLSPLGTSGYEQYF.

A note on this clonotype: Possible read error: a much larger clone is one base away. This sequence joins TRBV10-3 and TRBJ1-2; D is ambiguous. Germline V CDR1 and CDR2: ENHRY, SYGVKD. CDR3 length: 15 residues. The CDR3 is CAIRGVSTTNYGFTF. CDR3 nucleotides: TGTGCCATCCGTGGGGTGTCGACAACTAACTATGGCTTCACCTTC.

This rearrangement joins TRBV10-3 to TRBJ1-3; no clear D. V lost 7 bases and J lost 0, with 1 base in between. CDR1 is ENHRY and CDR2 is SYGVKD in the germline V gene. There are 11 residues in the CDR3. The CDR3 spells CAITSGNTIYF. CDR3 DNA sequence: TGTGCCATCACCTCTGGAAACACCATATATTTT.

J is TRBJ2-1 and V is TRBV27; 7 bases are shared with TRBD2. Germline V CDR1 and CDR2: MNHEY, SMNVEV (reference sequence). The CDR3 contains 17 residues. Trimming at V came to 6 bases and at J to 0 bases, leaving 11 bases not matched to a gene. CDR3: CASSPWGGRPSYNEQFF. Written as DNA, the CDR3 is TGTGCCAGCAGCCCTTGGGGCGGGAGACCCTCCTACAATGAGCAGTTCTTC.

The table lists this clonotype with a few counts. The chain uses TRBV20-1 and TRBJ2-3, with 14 bases identical to TRBD2. The CDR3 spans 16 residues. Germline values: CDR1 DFQATT, CDR2 SNEGSKA (reference sequence). Trimming removed 2 bases from V and 7 bases from J; junction bases left unmatched: 8. The DNA of the CDR3 is TGCAGTGCTAGACGAGGACTAGCGGGAGGTAGAAATACGCAGTATTTT. It is translated as CSARRGLAGGRNTQYF.

The CDR3 region has the DNA TGCAGCGCTACCGGGACAGGGGTATACGAGCAGTACTTC. Protein sequence: CSATGTGVYEQYF. This chain joins TRBV29-1 and TRBJ2-7; 10 bases agree with TRBD1. The CDR3 sequence is 13 residues long. V dropped 7 bases and J dropped 4; count of bases not matched to a gene: 7. In germline, CDR1 is SQVTM, CDR2 ANQGSEA.

This clonotype was recorded once. The chain uses TRBV6-1 and TRBJ2-1, with TRBD1 matching over 9 bases. CDR1 MNHNS and CDR2 SASEGT come from the germline V gene. The CDR3 totals 15 residues. J lost 7 bases, V lost 2 bases, and 6 bases had no gene match. CDR3 amino acids: CASSERDRVKNEQFF. In DNA, the CDR3 is TGTGCCAGCAGTGAACGGGACAGGGTCAAGAATGAGCAGTTCTTC.

V is TRBV20-1 and J is TRBJ2-7; 13 bases are shared with TRBD2. The CDR3 is made up of 16 amino acids. Germline trimming cut 6 bases from V and 2 bases from J; bases unmatched to any gene: 10. The germline V gene has CDR1 DFQATT and CDR2 SNEGSKA (reference sequence). The CDR3 protein is CSALTRTSGSTYEQYF. DNA for the CDR3: TGCAGTGCGCTAACACGGACTAGCGGGAGTACCTACGAGCAGTACTTC.